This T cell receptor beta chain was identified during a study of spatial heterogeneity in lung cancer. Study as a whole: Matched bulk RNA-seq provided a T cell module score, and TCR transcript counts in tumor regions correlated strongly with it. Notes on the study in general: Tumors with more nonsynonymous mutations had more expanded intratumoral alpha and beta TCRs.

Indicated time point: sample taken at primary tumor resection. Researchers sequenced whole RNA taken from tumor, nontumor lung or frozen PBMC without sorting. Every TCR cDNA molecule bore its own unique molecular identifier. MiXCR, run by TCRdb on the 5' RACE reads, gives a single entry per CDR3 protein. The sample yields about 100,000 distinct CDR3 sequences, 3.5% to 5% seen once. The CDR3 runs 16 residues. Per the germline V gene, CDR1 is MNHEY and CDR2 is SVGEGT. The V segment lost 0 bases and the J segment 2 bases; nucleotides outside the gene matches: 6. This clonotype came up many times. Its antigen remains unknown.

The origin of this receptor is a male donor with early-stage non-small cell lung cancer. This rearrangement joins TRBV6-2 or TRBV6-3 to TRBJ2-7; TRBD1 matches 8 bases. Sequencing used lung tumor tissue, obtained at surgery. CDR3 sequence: CASSYSTGATPYEQYF. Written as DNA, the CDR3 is TGTGCCAGCAGTTACTCGACAGGGGCGACCCCCTACGAGCAGTACTTC.